One and the same sample provided the 14 T cell receptor beta chains below, sequenced in a study of post-analysis software for immune sequencing data. General study findings and limits: Controls had lower frequencies than patients of 4 or 5 TRBV segments, which included TRBV5-6, TRBV5-1 and TRBV20-1.

Antigen specificity for these receptors is unknown. The TCR beta cDNA libraries contained unique molecular identifiers. TCRdb used MiXCR to reprocess the PCR reads, holding one entry per CDR3 protein. This sample carries about 540,000 distinct CDR3 sequences, 34% of them seen once, and the ten largest clones take approximately 6%. Sequenced: blood. The receptors shown here come from a girl between 2 and 17 years old with multiple sclerosis.

This clonotype has more than one count but fewer than ten. V and J are TRBV10-3 and TRBJ1-2, with a weak D call TRBD1 (5 bases). CDR1 is ENHRY and CDR2 is SYGVKD in the germline V gene. V was clipped by 0 bases and J by 2 bases, with 13 bases between them. This CDR3 spans 16 amino acids. CDR3 bases: TGTGCCATCAGTGAGTCGTCGCGCGGGGGAAACTATGGCTACACCTTC. It codes for CAISESSRGGNYGYTF.

This clonotype was found a few times. The chain joins TRBV4-1 to TRBJ2-5; D ambiguous. The germline CDR1 and CDR2 sequences are MGHRA and YSYEKL. The CDR3 totals 13 residues. Trimming removed 6 bases at V and 5 bases at J, with 13 bases between. CDR3 sequence (DNA): TGCGCCAGCAGTCAGAGCCCGAGGGAGACCCAGTACTTC. Protein product: CASSQSPRETQYF.

This clonotype was seen more than once but under ten times. J is TRBJ2-1 and V is TRBV6-5, with TRBD2 as a possible D gene (6 bases). CDR3 length: 17 residues. Germline V gene data show CDR1 as MNHEY and CDR2 as SVGAGI. V lost 4 bases, J lost 4 bases, and 20 bases lay in between. CDR3 in DNA: TGTGCCAGCAGTTCGCTTGCGTCCGGGACTTGGTACAATGAGCAGTTCTTC. Translation: CASSSLASGTWYNEQFF.

J is TRBJ2-3 and V is TRBV4-2; a possible D gene is TRBD2 (5 bases). The CDR3 covers 16 residues. V was pared by 3 bases and J by 6 bases, with 19 bases between. Germline lookup yields CDR1 LGHNA and CDR2 YNFKEQ. CDR3: CASSHFERRQGDTQYF. CDR3 in DNA: TGTGCCAGCAGCCATTTTGAGCGGCGTCAAGGGGATACGCAGTATTTT.

This clonotype was seen a few times. The rearrangement uses TRBV5-6 and TRBJ1-5, with D unclear. The CDR3 is made up of 13 amino acids. Germline V lookup: CDR1 SGHDT, CDR2 YYEEEE. Deletions cut 2 bases from V and 0 bases from J, with 3 bases between. DNA for the CDR3: TGTGCCAGCAGCTTTGCTAGCAATCAGCCCCAGCATTTT. It is translated as CASSFASNQPQHF.

This clonotype was detected a few times. This chain uses TRBV20-1 with TRBJ1-2; possible D gene TRBD1, 5 bases. The CDR3 length is 11 residues. Germline assignment: CDR1 DFQATT and CDR2 SNEGSKA (reference sequence). The germline V and J ends were trimmed by 3 bases and 8 bases, with 10 bases remaining between them. The CDR3 is CSASQGEGYTF. The CDR3, as DNA: TGCAGTGCTAGTCAAGGGGAAGGCTACACCTTC.

Concerning this clonotype itself: A read error is likely, as this CDR3 ends without the conserved phenylalanine or tryptophan. V and J are TRBV7-2 and TRBJ2-5; D gene ambiguous. Germline CDR1 and CDR2: SGHTA and FQGNSA. The CDR3 length is 13 residues. V lost 5 bases to trimming and J lost 5 bases, with 12 bases between them. The CDR3 sequence is CASSPGPGETQYL. The CDR3, as DNA: TGTGCCAGCAGCCCCGGGCCGGGCGAGACCCAGTACTTA.

CDR3 loop: CATSRDPTFALNTEAFF. In DNA form, the CDR3 reads TGTGCCACCAGCAGAGATCCCACCTTTGCGCTGAACACTGAAGCTTTCTTT. The V and J genes are TRBV15 and TRBJ1-1; D is undetermined. V was clipped by 0 bases and J by 0 bases, with 14 bases between them. The CDR3 has 17 residues. Germline V lookup: CDR1 LNHNV, CDR2 YYDKDF (reference sequence).

This clonotype is a singleton in its sample. V is TRBV7-2 and J is TRBJ2-3, with a possible D match to TRBD1 (6 bases). The germline gives CDR1 SGHTA, CDR2 FQGNSA. With 2 bases removed from V and 1 base from J, the gap between germline ends came to 16 bases. The CDR3 spans 17 residues. CDR3 coding DNA: TGTGCCAGCAGCTTATTTGCAGGGGACACCCGCACAGATACGCAGTATTTT. As protein: CASSLFAGDTRTDTQYF.

This clonotype was picked up a small number of times. V is TRBV5-1 and J is TRBJ2-1; D possibly corresponds to TRBD2 (6 bases). V was pared by 6 bases and J by 5 bases, with 18 bases between. Per germline, CDR1 SGHRS and CDR2 YFSETQ. The CDR3 contains 15 residues. CDR3 bases: TGCGCCAGCAAGGGAGTCGTTCGCGGGGACAATGAGCAGTTCTTC. It encodes CASKGVVRGDNEQFF.

The sample holds a few counts of this clonotype. The chain recombines TRBV2 with TRBJ2-1; 8 bases match TRBD1. Unmatched junction bases numbered 12, after V lost 7 bases and J lost 7 bases. Per germline, CDR1 SNHLY and CDR2 FYNNEI. The CDR3 loop spans 15 amino acids. CDR3 sequence: CASTEGAGGSNEQFF. The CDR3 DNA sequence: TGTGCCAGCACCGAAGGCGCAGGGGGCTCGAATGAGCAGTTCTTC.

V gene TRBV20-1 combines with J gene TRBJ2-3; D ambiguous. The ends were cut back, 4 bases at V and 1 base at J, with 18 bases in the middle. The CDR3 runs to 16 residues. Germline V CDR1 and CDR2: DFQATT, SNEGSKA (reference sequence). The DNA of the CDR3 is TGCAGTGCTATTCCGACCCTCGGAAGGGGCACAGATACGCAGTATTTT. Translating it yields CSAIPTLGRGTDTQYF.

The V and J genes are TRBV7-9 and TRBJ2-7; 13 bases map to TRBD2. V was clipped by 4 bases and J by 4 bases; unmatched bases: 4. This CDR3 is 15 amino acids long. Germline CDR1 and CDR2: SEHNR and FQNEAQ (reference sequence). For the CDR3, the DNA is TGTGCCAGCAGCTCCGGGACTAGCGGGGTTTACGAGCAGTACTTC. Amino acid sequence: CASSSGTSGVYEQYF.

The chain joins TRBV20-1 to TRBJ2-7; D gene ambiguous. CDR3 length equals 14 residues. V lost 4 bases, J lost 0 bases, and 13 bases lay in between. The germline gives CDR1 DFQATT, CDR2 SNEGSKA (reference sequence). The CDR3 reads CSAKGIENSYEQYF. CDR3 nucleotide sequence: TGCAGTGCTAAAGGGATAGAGAACTCCTACGAGCAGTACTTC.